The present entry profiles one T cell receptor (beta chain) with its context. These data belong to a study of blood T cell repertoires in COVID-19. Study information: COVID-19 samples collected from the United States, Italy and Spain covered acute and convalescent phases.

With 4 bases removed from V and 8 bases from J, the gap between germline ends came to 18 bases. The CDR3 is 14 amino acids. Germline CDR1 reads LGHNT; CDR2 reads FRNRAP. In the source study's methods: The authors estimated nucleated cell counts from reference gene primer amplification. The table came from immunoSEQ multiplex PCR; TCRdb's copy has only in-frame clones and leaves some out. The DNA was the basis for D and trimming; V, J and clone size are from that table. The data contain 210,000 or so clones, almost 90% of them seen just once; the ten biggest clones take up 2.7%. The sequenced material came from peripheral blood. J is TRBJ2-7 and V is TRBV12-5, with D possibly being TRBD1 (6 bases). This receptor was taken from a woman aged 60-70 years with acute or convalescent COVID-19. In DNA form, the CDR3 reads TGTGCTAGTGGTTCCCCGGACAGTCACTCCCAGCAGTACTTC. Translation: CASGSPDSHSQQYF.